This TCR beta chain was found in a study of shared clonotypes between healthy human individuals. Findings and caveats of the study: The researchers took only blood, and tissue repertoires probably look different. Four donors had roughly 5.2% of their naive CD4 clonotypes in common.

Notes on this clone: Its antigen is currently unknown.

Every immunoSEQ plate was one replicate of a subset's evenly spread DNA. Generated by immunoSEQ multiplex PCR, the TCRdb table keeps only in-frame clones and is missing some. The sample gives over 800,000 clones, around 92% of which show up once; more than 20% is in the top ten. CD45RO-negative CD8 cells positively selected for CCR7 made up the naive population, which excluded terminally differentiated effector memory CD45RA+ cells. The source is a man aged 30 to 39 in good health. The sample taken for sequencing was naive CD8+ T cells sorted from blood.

The CDR3 is CASSLDTAFGYTF. The CDR3 bases are TGTGCCAGCTCCCTGGACACCGCATTTGGCTACACCTTC. The rearrangement joins TRBV18 to TRBJ1-2; D might be TRBD1 (5 bases). The V end lost 6 bases, the J end lost 7 bases, and 15 bases lay between the germline ends. The CDR3 contains 13 residues. From germline, CDR1 is KGHSH and CDR2 LQKENI.